This TCR beta chain was captured by sequencing in a study of blood T cell repertoires in COVID-19. The count of this clone is one. Germline V lookup: CDR1 SGHTA, CDR2 FQGNSA. V was clipped by 1 base and J by 11 bases, with 14 bases between them. This CDR3 has 13 residues. Source study methods: Reference gene primer amplification yielded estimated nucleated cell counts. Using immunoSEQ multiplex PCR, the repertoire was profiled, and TCRdb retains in-frame clones only, with some absent. Clonal size and the V and J genes are those of that table, whereas D and trimming came from the DNA. The sample includes 250,000 to 300,000 clones, approximately 89% of them seen just once.

The TCR comes from a woman in her forties or fifties who had been exposed to COVID-19. The V and J genes are TRBV7-2 and TRBJ1-1; no definite D call. The sequencing input was PBMCs or T cells enriched from blood (not recorded which). This chain's CDR3 is CASSLGVTREAFF. The CDR3 coding sequence is TGTGCCAGCAGCTTAGGAGTGACACGGGAGGCTTTCTTT.